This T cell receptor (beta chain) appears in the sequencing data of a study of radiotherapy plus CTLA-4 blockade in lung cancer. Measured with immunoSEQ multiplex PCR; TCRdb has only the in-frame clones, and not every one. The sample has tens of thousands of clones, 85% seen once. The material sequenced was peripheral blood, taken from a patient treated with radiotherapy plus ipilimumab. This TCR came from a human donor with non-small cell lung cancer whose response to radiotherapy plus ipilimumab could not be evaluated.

The CDR3 spells CASSLPDRAAEAFF. The CDR3 nucleotides are TGCGCCAGCAGCTTACCGGACAGGGCAGCTGAAGCTTTCTTT. The rearrangement uses TRBV5-1 and TRBJ1-1, with 8 bases fitting TRBD1. J lost 6 bases, V lost 2 bases, and 6 bases had no gene match. The CDR3 spans 14 residues. Germline CDR1 SGHRS, CDR2 YFSETQ.